This T cell receptor (beta chain) was captured in a study of CD8 T cells in ankylosing spondylitis. A single count supports this clonotype. Antigen specificity is unknown. Findings and limits, study-wide: Disease-linked clones reportedly showed significant enrichment in matched ankylosing spondylitis synovial fluid.

One entry per CDR3 protein, called by TCRdb with MiXCR from the 5' RACE reads. The sample carries roughly 260,000 distinct CDR3 sequences, roughly 20% recorded once. The junction had 4 bases not matched to a gene; V was cut back by 3 bases and J by 4 bases. Germline V gene lookup returns CDR1 SGHDT and CDR2 YYEEEE. This CDR3 contains 15 residues. This receptor was identified in a male donor with ankylosing spondylitis or in good health (not recorded which). Sequencing was performed on blood, either unsorted or a sorted T cell fraction (not recorded which). J is TRBJ2-1 and V is TRBV5-6; 10 bases fit TRBD1. CDR3 DNA: TGTGCCAGCAGCTCGGACAGGGGGTTTTACAATGAGCAGTTCTTC. Its protein is CASSSDRGFYNEQFF.